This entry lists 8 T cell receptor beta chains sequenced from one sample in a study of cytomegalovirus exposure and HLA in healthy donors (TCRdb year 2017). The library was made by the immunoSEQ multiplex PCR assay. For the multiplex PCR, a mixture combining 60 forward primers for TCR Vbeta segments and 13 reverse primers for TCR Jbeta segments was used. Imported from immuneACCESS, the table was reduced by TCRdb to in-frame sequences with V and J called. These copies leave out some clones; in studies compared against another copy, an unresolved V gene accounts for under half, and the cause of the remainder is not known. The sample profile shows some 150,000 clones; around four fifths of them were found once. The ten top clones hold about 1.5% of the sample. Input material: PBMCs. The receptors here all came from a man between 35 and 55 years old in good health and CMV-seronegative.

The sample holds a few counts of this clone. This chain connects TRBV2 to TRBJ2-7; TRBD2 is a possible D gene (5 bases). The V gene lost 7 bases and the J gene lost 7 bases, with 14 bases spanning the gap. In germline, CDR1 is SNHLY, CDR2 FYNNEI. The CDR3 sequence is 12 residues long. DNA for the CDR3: TGTGCCAGCACCCGGACTGACCGGGAGCAGTACTTC. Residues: CASTRTDREQYF.

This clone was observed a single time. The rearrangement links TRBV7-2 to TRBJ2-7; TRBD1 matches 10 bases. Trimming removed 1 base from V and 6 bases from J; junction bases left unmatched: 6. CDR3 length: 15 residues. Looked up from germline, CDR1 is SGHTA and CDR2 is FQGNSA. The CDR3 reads CASSLEGQGLREQYF. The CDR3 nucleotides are TGTGCCAGCAGCTTAGAGGGACAGGGGTTGCGCGAGCAGTACTTC.

This CDR3 is CASSESLAGGLKKDTQYF. The CDR3 DNA sequence: TGTGCCAGCAGCGAAAGCCTAGCGGGAGGGCTCAAGAAGGATACGCAGTATTTT. V usage is TRBV14 and J usage is TRBJ2-3; 12 bases fit TRBD2. The CDR3 is made up of 18 amino acids. After removal of 5 bases from V and 6 bases from J, the junction contained 15 bases not matched to a gene. CDR1 SGHDN and CDR2 FVKESK come from the germline V gene.

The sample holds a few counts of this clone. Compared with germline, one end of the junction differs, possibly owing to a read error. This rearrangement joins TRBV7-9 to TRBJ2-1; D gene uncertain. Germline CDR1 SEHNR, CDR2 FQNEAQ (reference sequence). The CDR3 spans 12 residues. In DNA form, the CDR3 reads TGTTCCAGCAGCCTGGCAGTCAATGAGCAGTTCTTC. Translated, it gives CSSSLAVNEQFF.

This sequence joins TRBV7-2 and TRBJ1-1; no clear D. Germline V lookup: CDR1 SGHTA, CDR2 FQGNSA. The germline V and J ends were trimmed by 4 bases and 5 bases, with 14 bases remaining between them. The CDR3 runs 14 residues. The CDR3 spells CASSYSQRVTEAFF. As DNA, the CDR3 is TGTGCCAGCAGCTACTCGCAGAGGGTTACTGAAGCTTTCTTT.

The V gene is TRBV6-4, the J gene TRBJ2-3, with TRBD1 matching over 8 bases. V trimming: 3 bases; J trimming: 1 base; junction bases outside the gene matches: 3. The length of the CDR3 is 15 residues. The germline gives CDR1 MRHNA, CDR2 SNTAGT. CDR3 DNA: TGTGCCAGCAGTGATCCGGGACAGGGCACAGATACGCAGTATTTT. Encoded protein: CASSDPGQGTDTQYF.

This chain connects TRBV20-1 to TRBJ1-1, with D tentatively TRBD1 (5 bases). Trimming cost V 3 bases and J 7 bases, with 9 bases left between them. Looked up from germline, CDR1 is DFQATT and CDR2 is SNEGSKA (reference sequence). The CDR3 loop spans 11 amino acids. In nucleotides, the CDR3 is TGCAGTGCTAGGGAGGGGAATGAAGCTTTCTTT. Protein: CSAREGNEAFF.

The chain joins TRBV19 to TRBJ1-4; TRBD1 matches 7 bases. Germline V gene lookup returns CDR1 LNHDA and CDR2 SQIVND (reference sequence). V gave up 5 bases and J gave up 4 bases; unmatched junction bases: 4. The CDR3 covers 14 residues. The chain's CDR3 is CASSGGQRNEKLFF. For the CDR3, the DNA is TGTGCCAGTAGTGGGGGACAGCGTAATGAAAAACTGTTTTTT. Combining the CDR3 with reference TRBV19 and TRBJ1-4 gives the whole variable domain DGGITQSPKYLFRKEGQNVTLSCEQNLNHDAMYWYRQDPGQGLRLIYYSQIVNDFQKGDIAEGYSVSREKKESFPLTVTSAQKNPTAFYLCASSGGQRNEKLFFGSGTQLSVL.